This T cell receptor beta chain was recovered during a study of T cell responses to AZD1222 COVID-19 vaccine. The study, taken as a whole, reports: Donors skewed white British and female; clonal diversity was possibly underestimated.

Of note for this clone: Its cognate antigen is unknown.

The CDR3 spans 15 residues. CDR1 MGHDK and CDR2 SYGVNS come from the germline V gene. The germline V and J ends were trimmed by 2 bases and 2 bases, with 12 bases remaining between them. Profiled with immunoSEQ multiplex PCR; TCRdb holds only in-frame clones, not every one. The sample has about 110,000 clones, around 90% seen once; the top ten hold approximately 3.1%. The rearrangement links TRBV25-1 to TRBJ2-5; no definite D call. The sequence was collected from an adult in good health. The specimen comprised peripheral blood, sampled on day 0 of MenACWY control vaccination. This chain's CDR3 is CASSETVSRQETQYF. The CDR3 DNA sequence: TGTGCCAGCAGTGAAACTGTGTCGCGGCAAGAGACCCAGTACTTC.